The 3 T cell receptor beta chains given below trace back to one sample, sequenced in a study of CD8+ T cells in alopecia areata. Isolated RNA was reverse transcribed into cDNA used as the sequencing template. Clones were read by immunoSEQ multiplex PCR, and TCRdb kept only the in-frame ones, dropping some. The sample records hundreds of thousands of clones, around 62% being singletons. This sample comprised CD4+ T cells sorted from blood, obtained at week 0. These TCRs come from a human donor with alopecia areata.

This rearrangement joins TRBV30 to TRBJ2-7, with 8 positions matching TRBD2. J lost 4 bases, V lost 4 bases, and 15 bases had no gene match. The CDR3 has 16 residues. Germline CDR1 GTSNPN, CDR2 SVGIG (reference sequence). Written as DNA, the CDR3 is TGTGCCTGGAAAGATGAACGGCGCGGGAGGATTTACGAGCAGTACTTC. Translation: CAWKDERRGRIYEQYF.

The gene calls are TRBV30 and TRBJ1-4, with 7 bases matching TRBD1. With 3 bases clipped from V and 6 bases from J, the junction kept 10 bases outside the gene matches. This CDR3 comprises 15 residues. Germline assignment: CDR1 GTSNPN and CDR2 SVGIG (reference sequence). The CDR3 is CAWSPLGTDYEKLFF. DNA for the CDR3: TGTGCCTGGAGCCCACTCGGGACAGATTATGAAAAACTGTTTTTT.

V and J are TRBV30 and TRBJ1-2; TRBD1 is a possible D gene (5 bases). Germline lookup yields CDR1 GTSNPN and CDR2 SVGIG (reference sequence). This CDR3 has 16 residues. Trimming cost V 0 bases and J 4 bases, with 18 bases left between them. The CDR3 region is CAWSVLGLRGVYGYTF. The CDR3 DNA is TGTGCCTGGAGTGTACTAGGTTTGAGAGGGGTCTATGGCTACACCTTC.